The 26 T cell receptor beta chains listed next were all sequenced from one sample in a study of breast tumors, draining lymph nodes, adjacent tissues. TCRdb re-called the multiplex PCR reads through MiXCR, storing one row per CDR3 protein. Of fewer than 250,000 distinct CDR3 sequences in the sample, 32% were seen once. Breast cancer patients provided tissue from their axillary draining lymph nodes. The sequenced sample consisted of axillary lymph node tissue. The receptors stem from a female donor with breast cancer. Some clones in this sample may be carry-over from other donors' samples.

This clonotype was found many times. J is TRBJ2-5 and V is TRBV5-5, with 10 bases identical to TRBD2. The CDR3 loop spans 15 amino acids. CDR1 SGHKS and CDR2 YYEKEE come from the germline V gene (reference sequence). The J segment lost 2 bases and the V segment lost 7 bases, leaving 8 bases of the junction unmatched. CDR3 in amino acids: CASGLAGARQETQYF. The CDR3 nucleotides read TGTGCCAGCGGGCTAGCGGGAGCACGGCAAGAGACCCAGTACTTC.

Many counts were recorded for this clonotype. The chain uses TRBV7-8 and TRBJ2-3; 9 positions agree with TRBD2. V gave up 5 bases and J gave up 3 bases; unmatched junction bases: 9. Germline loops: CDR1 SGHVS, CDR2 FQNEAQ. CDR3 length equals 16 residues. DNA for the CDR3: TGTGCCAGCAGCCCCCTAGTGGCGGGAGGGACAGATACGCAGTATTTT. Its translation is CASSPLVAGGTDTQYF. The full variable domain, completed using reference TRBV7-8 and TRBJ2-3, is GAGVSQSPRYKVAKRGQDVALRCDPISGHVSLFWYQQALGQGPEFLTYFQNEAQLDKSGLPSDRFFAERPEGSVSTLKIQRTQQEDSAVYLCASSPLVAGGTDTQYFGPGTRLTVL.

At least ten counts were recorded for this clonotype. A clone one base away is much larger, so this may be a read error. The rearrangement links TRBV24-1 to TRBJ2-5; 13 positions match TRBD2. The CDR3 has 19 residues. The germline gives CDR1 KGHDR, CDR2 SFDVKD. CDR3 sequence (DNA): TGTGCCACCAGTGACCCCAACCGGACTAGCGGGAGAGGCGGTGAGACCCAGCACTTC. Translation gives CATSDPNRTSGRGGETQHF.

This clonotype has at least ten counts. The chain employs TRBV10-3 and TRBJ2-7; 9 bases map to TRBD1. J was trimmed by 7 bases and V by 6 bases; bases with no gene match: 7. CDR1 ENHRY and CDR2 SYGVKD come from the germline V gene. The CDR3 has 13 amino acids. The CDR3 sequence: CAIRGTGIGEQYF. The DNA for the CDR3 is TGTGCCATCAGGGGGACAGGGATTGGAGAGCAGTACTTC.

This clonotype was recorded many times. The chain uses TRBV11-2 and TRBJ2-5; a weak D match, TRBD2 (6 bases). The length of the CDR3 is 16 residues. CDR1 SGHAT and CDR2 FQNNGV come from the germline V gene. With 2 bases removed from V and 1 base from J, the gap between germline ends came to 14 bases. As DNA, the CDR3 is TGTGCCAGCAGCTTAAACAGCGGGTTGGCCCAAGAGACCCAGTACTTC. It specifies CASSLNSGLAQETQYF. Together with reference TRBV11-2 and TRBJ2-5, the CDR3 gives the full variable domain: EAGVAQSPRYKIIEKRQSVAFWCNPISGHATLYWYQQILGQGPKLLIQFQNNGVVDDSQLPKDRFSAERLKGVDSTLKIQPAKLEDSAVYLCASSLNSGLAQETQYFGPGTRLLVL.

This clonotype was found a few times. Here the CDR3 omits its conserved ending phenylalanine or tryptophan, so a read error is the likely source. This chain uses TRBV27 with TRBJ1-6; D is ambiguous. Trimming left V 5 bases short and J 2 bases short, with 7 bases between. CDR1 and CDR2 (germline): MNHEY, SMNVEV (reference sequence). The CDR3 length is 14 residues. The CDR3 here is CASSPVAYNSPLHL. The CDR3 DNA sequence: TGTGCCAGCAGTCCCGTGGCCTATAATTCACCCCTCCACCTT.

This clonotype was counted many times. The chain is built from TRBV4-1 and TRBJ2-5, with D possibly TRBD2 on 5 matching bases. Germline V gene sequence: CDR1 MGHRA, CDR2 YSYEKL. The CDR3 runs to 17 residues. V was pared by 4 bases and J by 1 base, with 19 bases between. This chain's CDR3 is CASSLEAAISVQETQYF. DNA of the CDR3: TGCGCCAGCAGCCTAGAAGCGGCCATCAGTGTCCAAGAGACCCAGTACTTC.

With regard to this clonotype: It is unclear where the CDR3 begins or ends on the DNA, so no DNA is shown, and the CDR3 is as TCRdb lists it. The chain joins TRBV7-8 to TRBJ1-4; the table calls TRBD1, which could not be checked here. The V gene's germline CDR1 is SGHVS and CDR2 FQNEAQ. The CDR3 length equals 20 residues, ends included. The CDR3 is CASSRTGGESPLHFGEKLFF.

This clonotype was recorded at least ten times. The chain carries TRBV4-3 and TRBJ2-7, with D tentatively TRBD2 (5 bases). The V end lost 0 bases, the J end lost 7 bases, and 10 bases lay between the germline ends. CDR1 is LGHNA, CDR2 YSLEER, per germline. This CDR3 is 13 amino acids long. The CDR3 nucleotides read TGCGCCAGCAGCCAAGATGCGGGTCTAGAGCAGTACTTC. Translating it yields CASSQDAGLEQYF.

The chain recombines TRBV7-6 with TRBJ2-3; D is possibly TRBD1 (6 bases). The CDR3 contains 14 residues. The ends were cut back, 5 bases at V and 2 bases at J, with 11 bases in the middle. Germline CDR1 and CDR2: SGHVS and FNYEAQ. DNA of the CDR3: TGTGCCAGCAGCCCCCGACAGGTCACAGATACGCAGTATTTT. It yields the protein CASSPRQVTDTQYF.

This clonotype was picked up many times. The CDR3 DNA sequence: TGTGCCAGCAGCCCGAATCCCCATTCTCCAGATACGCAGTATTTT. It translates to CASSPNPHSPDTQYF. The rearrangement links TRBV5-6 to TRBJ2-3; D not certain. The V gene's germline CDR1 is SGHDT and CDR2 YYEEEE. V was pared by 4 bases and J by 4 bases, with 16 bases between. The CDR3 loop spans 15 amino acids.

In this sample, this clonotype turned up once. A much larger clone is a single base away; this may be a read error. The chain joins TRBV27 to TRBJ1-5; D unresolved. CDR3 length: 13 residues. CDR1 is MNHEY, CDR2 SMNVEV, per germline (reference sequence). CDR3 in amino acids: CAISLLIDQPQHF. CDR3 sequence (DNA): TGTGCCATCAGTTTATTGATAGATCAGCCCCAGCATTTT.

About this clonotype: The junction departs from the called germline gene at one end, perhaps through a read error. The chain joins TRBV10-3 to TRBJ2-2, with D tentatively TRBD2 (6 bases). Germline CDR1 is ENHRY and CDR2 is SYGVKD. The CDR3 spans 17 residues. CDR3 DNA: TGTGCCATCAGTGCTCGGGACGGGAGTACGAACACTGGGGAGCTGTTTTTT. It is translated as CAISARDGSTNTGELFF.

This clonotype was recorded many times. The rearrangement uses TRBV19 and TRBJ2-5, with D possibly being TRBD1 (7 bases). CDR3 length: 15 residues. The V gene lost 3 bases and the J gene lost 3 bases, with 14 bases spanning the gap. Per the germline V gene, CDR1 is LNHDA and CDR2 is SQIVND (reference sequence). This chain's CDR3 is CASSIRGDRKETQYF. CDR3 DNA: TGTGCCAGTAGTATCCGCGGGGACAGAAAAGAGACCCAGTACTTC. Based on the CDR3 plus reference TRBV19 and TRBJ2-5, the full variable domain is DGGITQSPKYLFRKEGQNVTLSCEQNLNHDAMYWYRQDPGQGLRLIYYSQIVNDFQKGDIAEGYSVSREKKESFPLTVTSAQKNPTAFYLCASSIRGDRKETQYFGPGTRLLVL.

This clonotype was counted many times. Sequence at one end of the junction differs from germline and may be a read error. The chain employs TRBV20-1 and TRBJ1-3; TRBD1 matches at 7 bases. CDR1 and CDR2 from the germline V gene are DFQATT and SNEGSKA (reference sequence). The CDR3 has 13 amino acids. The CDR3 DNA sequence: TGCAATGCTCCCGACAGGGATGGAAACACCATATATTTT. This translates into CNAPDRDGNTIYF.

V and J are TRBV20-1 and TRBJ2-5; D gene ambiguous. The V end lost 3 bases, the J end lost 5 bases, and 7 bases lay between the germline ends. From germline, CDR1 is DFQATT and CDR2 SNEGSKA (reference sequence). The CDR3 spans 11 residues. CDR3 DNA: TGCAGTGCTAGTCGGTGGGAGACCCAGTACTTC. This sequence encodes CSASRWETQYF.

This clonotype turned up a few times. This sequence joins TRBV28 and TRBJ2-1; the D is unclear. CDR3 length: 13 amino acids. Per the germline V gene, CDR1 is MDHEN and CDR2 is SYDVKM. Trimming removed 7 bases at V and 7 bases at J, with 14 bases between. The CDR3, as DNA: TGTGCCAGCAAAACCCCGGCCCGGAATGAGCAGTTCTTC. Protein sequence: CASKTPARNEQFF. Supplemented by reference TRBV28 and TRBJ2-1, the full variable domain reads DVKVTQSSRYLVKRTGEKVFLECVQDMDHENMFWYRQDPGLGLRLIYFSYDVKMKEKGDIPEGYSVSREKKERFSLILESASTNQTSMYLCASKTPARNEQFFGPGTRLTVL.

This clonotype was seen many times. V usage is TRBV9 and J usage is TRBJ2-1; 7 bases fit TRBD2. CDR1 SGDLS and CDR2 YYNGEE come from the germline V gene. This CDR3 has 16 amino acids. With V trimmed by 4 bases and J by 12 bases, 19 bases remained unmatched. The CDR3 loop reads CASSTFSRTREGGQFF. The CDR3 nucleotides read TGTGCCAGCAGCACATTCTCCAGGACTAGGGAGGGTGGGCAGTTCTTC.

The V and J genes are TRBV20-1 and TRBJ1-6; tentatively, D is TRBD1 (6 bases). The CDR3 contains 16 residues. V was cut by 6 bases and J by 4 bases, with 19 bases left in between. The germline V gene has CDR1 DFQATT and CDR2 SNEGSKA (reference sequence). The CDR3 sequence is CSARLAGTGYNSPLHF. CDR3 nucleotides: TGCAGTGCGAGACTAGCGGGCACAGGGTATAATTCACCCCTCCACTTT.

This chain links TRBV29-1 with TRBJ2-7, with 7 bases identical to TRBD2. With 6 bases clipped from V and 1 base from J, the junction kept 9 bases outside the gene matches. The CDR3 runs to 14 residues. Germline V gene data show CDR1 as SQVTM and CDR2 as ANQGSEA. The CDR3 nucleotides are TGCAGCGTGGCCGGGGCTAGCGGTTCCTACGAGCAGTACTTC. It specifies CSVAGASGSYEQYF.

This clonotype was observed many times. The chain has TRBV30 and TRBJ2-5; 7 nucleotides match TRBD2. After removal of 4 bases from V and 4 bases from J, the junction contained 9 bases not matched to a gene. There are 14 residues in the CDR3. Germline values: CDR1 GTSNPN, CDR2 SVGIG (reference sequence). CDR3 region: CAWIVGGPGETQYF. CDR3 coding DNA: TGTGCCTGGATCGTGGGAGGGCCGGGAGAGACCCAGTACTTC.

About this clonotype itself: A much larger clone differs by one base, so this may be a read error. The conserved phenylalanine or tryptophan normally closing the CDR3 is absent here, so this likely arose from a read error. This rearrangement joins TRBV20-1 to TRBJ2-5, with D unclear. Germline values: CDR1 DFQATT, CDR2 SNEGSKA (reference sequence). The CDR3 consists of 10 residues. Trimming stripped 6 bases from V and 5 bases from J, with 7 bases between. The CDR3 sequence is CSAEAETQYP. As DNA, the CDR3 is TGCAGTGCGGAAGCGGAGACCCAGTACCCC.

This clonotype showed up many times. The chain employs TRBV4-2 and TRBJ2-1; TRBD2 might be the D (6 bases). The CDR3 is made up of 19 amino acids. V lost 1 base and J 4 bases, leaving 23 bases between the germline ends. Germline V gene lookup returns CDR1 LGHNA and CDR2 YNFKEQ. CDR3 sequence (DNA): TGTGCCAGCAGCCAAGTAGGGTCCTCAACGGGAGTGATATACAATGAGCAGTTCTTC. As protein: CASSQVGSSTGVIYNEQFF.

This clonotype was counted ten times or more. This chain uses TRBV24-1 with TRBJ1-5; D remains ambiguous. The germline gives CDR1 KGHDR, CDR2 SFDVKD. The CDR3 is 12 amino acids. V was shortened by 2 bases and J by 8 bases, with 6 bases between the two germline ends. The CDR3 loop is CATSDSSEPQHF. CDR3 nucleotide sequence: TGTGCCACCAGTGATTCCTCTGAGCCCCAGCATTTT.

The chain carries TRBV30 and TRBJ2-3; TRBD2 matches at 7 bases. Looked up from germline, CDR1 is GTSNPN and CDR2 is SVGIG (reference sequence). V lost 6 bases, J lost 2 bases, and 14 bases stayed unmatched. The CDR3 length is 16 residues. The CDR3 is CACSRTRGHHTDTQYF. For the CDR3, the DNA is TGTGCCTGCTCGAGGACTAGAGGGCATCACACAGATACGCAGTATTTT.

The CDR3 nucleotides read TGTGCCAGCAGCCAAGACATGGCGGGGTACACCGGGGAGCTGTTTTTT. Translation: CASSQDMAGYTGELFF. V and J are TRBV4-2 and TRBJ2-2, with TRBD2 as a possible D gene (6 bases). Germline V gene lookup returns CDR1 LGHNA and CDR2 YNFKEQ. CDR3 length: 16 amino acids. Trimming removed 0 bases from V and 3 bases from J, with 11 bases in between.